This TCR beta chain is drawn from a study of graft-versus-host responses after intestinal transplantation. Across the whole study: Transplants were multivisceral, liver-intestinal, or isolated intestinal. After anti-thymocyte globulin induction, recipients took tacrolimus and steroids for about 3 years. General study results and limits: Clonal ratios of graft-versus-host to host-versus-graft in allografts were high for patients exhibiting graft-donor T cell macrochimerism. Present in recipient marrow, GvH clones included some that appeared first in ileum or blood.

Sequencing was performed with immunoSEQ multiplex PCR; in TCRdb, only in-frame clones are kept and a portion is missing. The table includes roughly 110,000 clones, about 91% detected once. Comments on this clone: The antigen remains unidentified.

The CDR3 length is 16 residues. Trimming removed 4 bases from V and 5 bases from J, with 18 bases in between. Germline V CDR1 and CDR2: SGHRS, YFSETQ. The rearrangement links TRBV5-1 to TRBJ1-4, with D uncertain. The sequence came from a human donor who was the organ donor for an intestinal transplant. The sample consisted of unstimulated CD4+ T cells sorted from spleen or lymph node cells, taken before transplant. CDR3 residues: CASSEGVQMRNEKLFF. DNA for the CDR3: TGCGCCAGCAGCGAAGGTGTACAGATGAGAAATGAAAAACTGTTTTTT.